Sequencing of this TCR beta chain was carried out in a study of control samples from healthy donors and cancer patients. The V end was cut by 4 bases, the J end by 5 bases, with 17 bases between. The CDR3 consists of 15 residues. Germline V gene sequence: CDR1 LNHDA, CDR2 SQIVND (reference sequence). Sequenced by immunoSEQ multiplex PCR; TCRdb stores in-frame clones only, minus some. The table shows fewer than 200,000 clones, with approximately 90% occurring only once. The sample taken for sequencing was blood. The TCR sequence derives from a man aged 25-40 years in good health. The rearrangement uses TRBV19 and TRBJ1-1, with unresolved D. CDR3 DNA: TGTGCCAGTAGTAGGCCCTATAGAGGCGAGACTGAAGCTTTCTTT. Amino acids: CASSRPYRGETEAFF.